Each of the 7 T cell receptor beta chains below was sequenced from the same sample in a study of cytomegalovirus exposure and HLA in healthy donors. The PCR made use of 60 Vbeta and 13 Jbeta primers. Repertoires were generated with immunoSEQ multiplex PCR, while TCRdb's copy carries only in-frame clones and drops some. The table lists more than 150,000 clones, 75% to 85% of them singletons, with under 3% in the top ten. Sequenced sample: PBMCs. These receptor sequences come from a woman in her twenties or thirties in good health and CMV-seropositive.

Regarding this clone: Other nucleotide sequences in the sample specify the same CDR3. The gene calls are TRBV7-3 and TRBJ1-6; 9 nucleotides match TRBD1. V was pared by 5 bases and J by 6 bases, with 11 bases of the junction left unmatched. The CDR3 covers 17 residues. Germline V CDR1 and CDR2: SGHTA, FQGTGA. This CDR3 reads CASSHQAGTGRNSPLHF. The CDR3 coding sequence is TGTGCCAGCAGCCATCAGGCCGGGACAGGGCGTAATTCACCCCTCCACTTT.

This rearrangement joins TRBV6-5 to TRBJ2-5, with D possibly being TRBD2 (6 bases). The CDR3 is 16 amino acids. CDR1 MNHEY and CDR2 SVGAGI come from the germline V gene. Between the trimmed V and J ends, which lost 0 bases and 8 bases, there was a span of 19 bases. The CDR3 nucleotides are TGTGCCAGCAGTTACTCGGCCGAGGGCCGGAGGGGAACCCAGTACTTC. Translated, it gives CASSYSAEGRRGTQYF.

The chain joins TRBV2 to TRBJ1-1; TRBD1 is a possible D gene (5 bases). CDR3 length: 11 amino acids. Trimming shortened V by 8 bases and J by 7 bases, and 11 bases separated the two germline ends. The V gene's germline CDR1 is SNHLY and CDR2 FYNNEI. CDR3 nucleotide sequence: TGTGCCAGCGGTAGACAGATTGAAGCTTTCTTT. It yields the protein CASGRQIEAFF. Complete variable domain (other parts from reference TRBV2 and TRBJ1-1): EPEVTQTPSHQVTQMGQEVILRCVPISNHLYFYWYRQILGQKVEFLVSFYNNEISEKSEIFDDQFSVERPDGSNFTLKIRSTKLEDSAMYFCASGRQIEAFFGQGTRLTVV.

A few counts support this clone. The chain employs TRBV6-6 and TRBJ2-7; TRBD2 matches 11 bases. V gave up 2 bases and J gave up 4 bases; unmatched junction bases: 4. The CDR3 extends over 15 amino acids. From germline, CDR1 is MNHNY and CDR2 SVGAGI (reference sequence). The CDR3 DNA sequence: TGTGCCAGCAGTTACGCGACTAGCGGGGTTTACGAGCAGTACTTC. It codes for CASSYATSGVYEQYF.

This chain uses TRBV6-5 with TRBJ2-7; D unclear. The CDR3 loop spans 15 amino acids. Germline V gene data show CDR1 as MNHEY and CDR2 as SVGAGI. The ends were cut back, 6 bases at V and 1 base at J, with 16 bases in the middle. This chain's CDR3 is CASRPRVHGSYEQYF. The DNA of the CDR3 is TGTGCCAGCAGGCCCCGGGTCCATGGATCCTACGAGCAGTACTTC.

This chain links TRBV28 with TRBJ2-5; 9 bases fit TRBD1. Germline V gene sequence: CDR1 MDHEN, CDR2 SYDVKM. Unmatched junction bases numbered 7, after V lost 4 bases and J lost 4 bases. The CDR3 contains 15 residues. CDR3 sequence (DNA): TGTGCCAGCAGTTCCGGACAGGGGATAGGAGAGACCCAGTACTTC. Translating gives CASSSGQGIGETQYF.

J is TRBJ1-2 and V is TRBV28; D is unresolved. The V gene lost 2 bases and the J gene lost 4 bases, with 8 bases spanning the gap. Looked up from germline, CDR1 is MDHEN and CDR2 is SYDVKM. This CDR3 is built from 13 residues. CDR3 nucleotide sequence: TGTGCCAGCAGTTTAGGGGAGGGCTATGGCTACACCTTC. Protein sequence: CASSLGEGYGYTF.